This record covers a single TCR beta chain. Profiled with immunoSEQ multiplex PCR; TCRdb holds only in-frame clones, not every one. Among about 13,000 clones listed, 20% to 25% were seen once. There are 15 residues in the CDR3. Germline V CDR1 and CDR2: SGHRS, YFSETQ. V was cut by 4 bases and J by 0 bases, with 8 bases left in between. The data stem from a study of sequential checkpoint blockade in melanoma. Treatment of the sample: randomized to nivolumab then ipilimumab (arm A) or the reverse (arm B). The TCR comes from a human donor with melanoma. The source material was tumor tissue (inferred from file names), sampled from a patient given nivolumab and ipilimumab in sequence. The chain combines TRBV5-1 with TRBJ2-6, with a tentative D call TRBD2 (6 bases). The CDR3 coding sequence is TGCGCCAGCAGCCCCGGGAGCTCTGGGGCCAACGTCCTGACTTTC. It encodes CASSPGSSGANVLTF.